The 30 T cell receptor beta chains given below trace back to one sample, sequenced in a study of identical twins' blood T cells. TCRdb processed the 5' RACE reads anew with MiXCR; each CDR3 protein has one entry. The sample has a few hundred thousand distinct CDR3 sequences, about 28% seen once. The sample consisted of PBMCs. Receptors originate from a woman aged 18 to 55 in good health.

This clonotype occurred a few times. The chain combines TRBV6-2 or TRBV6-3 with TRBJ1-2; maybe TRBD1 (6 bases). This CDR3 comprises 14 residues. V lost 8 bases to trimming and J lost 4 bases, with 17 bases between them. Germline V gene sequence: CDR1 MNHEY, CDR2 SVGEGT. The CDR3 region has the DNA TGTGCCAGCGCTGCGGACAGAGCTATCTATGGCTACACCTTC. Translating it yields CASAADRAIYGYTF.

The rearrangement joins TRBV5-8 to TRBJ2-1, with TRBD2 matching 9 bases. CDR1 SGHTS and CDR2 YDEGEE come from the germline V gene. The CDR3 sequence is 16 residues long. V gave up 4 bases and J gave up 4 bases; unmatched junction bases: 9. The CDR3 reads CASSRITSGHYNEQFF. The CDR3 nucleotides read TGTGCCAGCAGCCGGATCACTAGCGGGCATTACAATGAGCAGTTCTTC.

CDR3 sequence reads: CASSEIGSTDTQYF. The DNA for the CDR3 is TGTGCCAGCAGTGAGATAGGGAGCACAGATACGCAGTATTTT. The J gene is TRBJ2-3, the V gene TRBV6-1, with unresolved D. Germline lookup yields CDR1 MNHNS and CDR2 SASEGT. The CDR3 runs to 14 residues. Trimming took off 3 bases at V and 0 bases at J, with 7 bases between the two ends.

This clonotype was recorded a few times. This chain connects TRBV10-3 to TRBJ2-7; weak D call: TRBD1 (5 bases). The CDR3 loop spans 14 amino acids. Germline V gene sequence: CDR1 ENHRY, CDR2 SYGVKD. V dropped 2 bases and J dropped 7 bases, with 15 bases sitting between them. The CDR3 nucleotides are TGTGCCATCAGTGAGGGTGGGCAGGGAAATGAGCAGTACTTC. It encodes CAISEGGQGNEQYF.

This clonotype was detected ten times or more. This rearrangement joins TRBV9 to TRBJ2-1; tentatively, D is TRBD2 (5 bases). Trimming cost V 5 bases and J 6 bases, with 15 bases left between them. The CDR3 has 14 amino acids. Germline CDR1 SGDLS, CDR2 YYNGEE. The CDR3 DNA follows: TGTGCCAGCAGTTCTGGACTGGCTTTCAATGAGCAGTTCTTC. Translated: CASSSGLAFNEQFF.

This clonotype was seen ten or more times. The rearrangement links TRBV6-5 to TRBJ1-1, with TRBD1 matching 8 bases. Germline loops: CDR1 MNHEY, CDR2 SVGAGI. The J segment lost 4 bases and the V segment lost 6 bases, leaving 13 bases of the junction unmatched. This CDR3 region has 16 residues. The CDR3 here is CASRNAGGRIGTEAFF. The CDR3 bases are TGTGCCAGCAGGAACGCAGGGGGCAGGATAGGCACTGAAGCTTTCTTT.

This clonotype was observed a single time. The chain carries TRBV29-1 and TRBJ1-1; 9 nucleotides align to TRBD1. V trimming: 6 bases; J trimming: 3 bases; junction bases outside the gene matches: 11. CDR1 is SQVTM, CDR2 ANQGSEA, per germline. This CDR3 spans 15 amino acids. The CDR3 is CSVAGADRGYTEAFF. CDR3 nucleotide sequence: TGCAGCGTGGCGGGGGCTGACAGGGGGTACACTGAAGCTTTCTTT.

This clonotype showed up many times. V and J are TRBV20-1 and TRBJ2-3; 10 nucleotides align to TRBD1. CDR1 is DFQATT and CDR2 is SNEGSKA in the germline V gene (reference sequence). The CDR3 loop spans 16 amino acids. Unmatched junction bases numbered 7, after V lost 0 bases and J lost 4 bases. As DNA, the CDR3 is TGCAGTGCTAGAGATCTCGACAGGGGGCTGGCAGATACGCAGTATTTT. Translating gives CSARDLDRGLADTQYF.

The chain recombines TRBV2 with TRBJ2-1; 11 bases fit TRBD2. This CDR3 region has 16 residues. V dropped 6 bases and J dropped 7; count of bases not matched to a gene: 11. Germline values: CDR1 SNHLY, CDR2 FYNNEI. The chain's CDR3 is CASRLLSGRAVNEQFF. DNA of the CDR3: TGTGCCAGCAGGTTACTTAGCGGGAGGGCCGTAAATGAGCAGTTCTTC.

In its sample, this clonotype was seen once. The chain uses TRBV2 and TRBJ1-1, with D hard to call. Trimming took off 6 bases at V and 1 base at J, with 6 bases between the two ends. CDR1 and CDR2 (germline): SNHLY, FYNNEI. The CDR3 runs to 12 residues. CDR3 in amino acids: CASRAANTEAFF. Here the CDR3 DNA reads TGTGCCAGCAGAGCAGCGAACACTGAAGCTTTCTTT.

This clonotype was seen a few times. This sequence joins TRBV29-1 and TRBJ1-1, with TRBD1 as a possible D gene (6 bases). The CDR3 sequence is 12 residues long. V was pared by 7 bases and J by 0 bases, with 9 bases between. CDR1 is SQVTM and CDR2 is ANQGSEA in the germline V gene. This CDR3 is CSGTEMNTEAFF. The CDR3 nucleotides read TGCAGCGGGACAGAAATGAACACTGAAGCTTTCTTT. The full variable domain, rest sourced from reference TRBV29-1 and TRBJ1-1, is SAVISQKPSRDICQRGTSLTIQCQVDSQVTMMFWYRQQPGQSLTLIATANQGSEATYESGFVIDKFPISRPNLTFSTLTVSNMSPEDSSIYLCSGTEMNTEAFFGQGTRLTVV.

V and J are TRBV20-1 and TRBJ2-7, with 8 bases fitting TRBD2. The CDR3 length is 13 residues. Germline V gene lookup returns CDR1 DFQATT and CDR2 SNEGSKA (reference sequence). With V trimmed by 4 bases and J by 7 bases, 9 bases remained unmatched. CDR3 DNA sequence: TGCAGTGCTAATAGCGGGACGGTACGAGAGCAGTACTTC. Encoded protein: CSANSGTVREQYF.

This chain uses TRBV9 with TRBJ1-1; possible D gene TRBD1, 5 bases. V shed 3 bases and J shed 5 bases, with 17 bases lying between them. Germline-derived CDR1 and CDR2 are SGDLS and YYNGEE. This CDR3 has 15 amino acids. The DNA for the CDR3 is TGTGCCAGCAGCGAGCGGGATAGGGGAAAAACTGAAGCTTTCTTT. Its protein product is CASSERDRGKTEAFF.

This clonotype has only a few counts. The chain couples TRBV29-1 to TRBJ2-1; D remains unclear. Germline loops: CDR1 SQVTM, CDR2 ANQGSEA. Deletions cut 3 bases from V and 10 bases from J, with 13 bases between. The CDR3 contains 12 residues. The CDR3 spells CSVEAALPEQFF. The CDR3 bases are TGCAGCGTTGAGGCAGCCCTTCCGGAGCAGTTCTTC.

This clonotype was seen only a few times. CDR3 DNA sequence: TGTGCCAGTAGTTATACAGGTACGACTGAAGCTTTCTTT. It encodes CASSYTGTTEAFF. V is TRBV19 and J is TRBJ1-1, with a weak D call TRBD1 (5 bases). This CDR3 comprises 13 residues. In germline, CDR1 is LNHDA, CDR2 SQIVND (reference sequence). The V and J ends lost 5 bases and 5 bases respectively, with 12 bases between them.

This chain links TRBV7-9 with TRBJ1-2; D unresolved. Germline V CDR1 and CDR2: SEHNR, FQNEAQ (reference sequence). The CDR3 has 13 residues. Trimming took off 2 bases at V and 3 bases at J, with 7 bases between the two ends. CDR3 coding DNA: TGTGCCAGCAGCTTAAATTTGTACTATGGCTACACCTTC. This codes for CASSLNLYYGYTF. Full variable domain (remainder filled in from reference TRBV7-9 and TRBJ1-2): DTGVSQNPRHKITKRGQNVTFRCDPISEHNRLYWYRQTLGQGPEFLTYFQNEAQLEKSRLLSDRFSAERPKGSFSTLEIQRTEQGDSAMYLCASSLNLYYGYTFGSGTRLTVV.

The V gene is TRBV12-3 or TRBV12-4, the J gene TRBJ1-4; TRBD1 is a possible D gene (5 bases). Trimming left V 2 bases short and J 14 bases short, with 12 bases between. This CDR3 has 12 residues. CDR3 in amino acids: CASSLSSGPLFF. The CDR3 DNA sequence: TGTGCCAGCAGTTTAAGTTCAGGGCCCCTGTTTTTT.

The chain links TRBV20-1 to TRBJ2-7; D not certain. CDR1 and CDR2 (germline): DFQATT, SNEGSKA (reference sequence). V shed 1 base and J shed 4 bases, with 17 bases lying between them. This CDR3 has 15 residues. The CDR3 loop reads CSARGRRKIMYEQYF. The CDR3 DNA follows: TGCAGTGCTAGAGGCAGGCGGAAGATTATGTACGAGCAGTACTTC.

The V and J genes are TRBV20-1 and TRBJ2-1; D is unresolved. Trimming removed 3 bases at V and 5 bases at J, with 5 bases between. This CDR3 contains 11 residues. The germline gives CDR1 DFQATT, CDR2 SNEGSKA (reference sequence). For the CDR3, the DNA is TGCAGTGCTAGTCCCCACAATGAGCAGTTCTTC. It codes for CSASPHNEQFF.

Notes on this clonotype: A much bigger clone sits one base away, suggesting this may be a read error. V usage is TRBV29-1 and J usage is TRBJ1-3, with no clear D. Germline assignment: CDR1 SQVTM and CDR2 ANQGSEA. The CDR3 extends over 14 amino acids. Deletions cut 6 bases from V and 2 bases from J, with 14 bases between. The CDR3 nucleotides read TGCAGCGTCTCGAAAGTGTTAACTGGAAACACCATATATTTT. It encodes CSVSKVLTGNTIYF. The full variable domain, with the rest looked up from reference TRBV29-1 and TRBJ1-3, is SAVISQKPSRDICQRGTSLTIQCQVDSQVTMMFWYRQQPGQSLTLIATANQGSEATYESGFVIDKFPISRPNLTFSTLTVSNMSPEDSSIYLCSVSKVLTGNTIYFGEGSWLTVV.

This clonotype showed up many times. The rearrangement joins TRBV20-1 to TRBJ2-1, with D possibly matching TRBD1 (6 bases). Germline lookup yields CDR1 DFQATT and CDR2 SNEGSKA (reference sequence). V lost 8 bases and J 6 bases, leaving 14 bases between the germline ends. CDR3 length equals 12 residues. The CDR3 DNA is TGCAGTACGGACAGTCGGATCAATGAGCAGTTCTTC. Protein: CSTDSRINEQFF.

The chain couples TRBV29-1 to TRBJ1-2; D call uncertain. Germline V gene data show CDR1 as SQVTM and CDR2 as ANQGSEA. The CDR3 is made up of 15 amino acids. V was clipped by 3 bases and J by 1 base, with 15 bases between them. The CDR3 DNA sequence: TGCAGCGTTGAGTCTGGGAGAGTGTTTAACTATGGCTACACCTTC. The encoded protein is CSVESGRVFNYGYTF.

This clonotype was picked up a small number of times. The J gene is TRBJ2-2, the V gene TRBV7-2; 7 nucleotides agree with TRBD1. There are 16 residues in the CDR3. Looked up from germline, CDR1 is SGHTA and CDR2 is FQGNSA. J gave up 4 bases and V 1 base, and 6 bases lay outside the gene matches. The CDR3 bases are TGTGCCAGCAGCTTAGTTGGGACAGTGAGCACCGGGGAGCTGTTTTTT. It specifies CASSLVGTVSTGELFF.

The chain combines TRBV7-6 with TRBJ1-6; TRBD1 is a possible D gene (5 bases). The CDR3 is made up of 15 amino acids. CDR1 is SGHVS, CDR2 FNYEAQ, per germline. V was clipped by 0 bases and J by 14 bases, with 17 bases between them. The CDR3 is CASSLAVRVDSSLHF. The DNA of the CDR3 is TGTGCCAGCAGCTTAGCGGTCAGGGTAGATTCGTCCCTCCACTTT.

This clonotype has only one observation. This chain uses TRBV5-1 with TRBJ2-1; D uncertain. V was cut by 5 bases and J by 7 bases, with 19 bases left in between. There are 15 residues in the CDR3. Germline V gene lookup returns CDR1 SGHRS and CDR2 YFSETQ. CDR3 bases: TGCGCCAGCAGTGGTCTGGGTCATTCCGGGAATGAGCAGTTCTTC. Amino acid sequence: CASSGLGHSGNEQFF.

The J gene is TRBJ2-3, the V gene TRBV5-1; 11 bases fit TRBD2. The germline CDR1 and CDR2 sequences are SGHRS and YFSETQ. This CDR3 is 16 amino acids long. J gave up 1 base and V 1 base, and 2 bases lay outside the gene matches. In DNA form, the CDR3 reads TGCGCCAGCAGCTTGTTACTAGCGGGAGGCACAGATACGCAGTATTTT. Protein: CASSLLLAGGTDTQYF.

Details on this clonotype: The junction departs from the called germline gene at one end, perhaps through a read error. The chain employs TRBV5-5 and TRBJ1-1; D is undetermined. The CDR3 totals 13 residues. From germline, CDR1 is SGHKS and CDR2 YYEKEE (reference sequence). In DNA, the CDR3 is TGTGCCAGCAGCTTCGACACCAACACTGAAGCTTCCTTT. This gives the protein CASSFDTNTEASF.

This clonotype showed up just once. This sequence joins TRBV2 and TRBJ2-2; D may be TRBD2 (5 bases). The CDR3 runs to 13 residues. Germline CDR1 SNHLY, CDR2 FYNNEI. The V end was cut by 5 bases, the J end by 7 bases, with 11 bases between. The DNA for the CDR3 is TGTGCCAGCAGTACAGACGGGAACGGGGAGCTGTTTTTT. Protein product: CASSTDGNGELFF.

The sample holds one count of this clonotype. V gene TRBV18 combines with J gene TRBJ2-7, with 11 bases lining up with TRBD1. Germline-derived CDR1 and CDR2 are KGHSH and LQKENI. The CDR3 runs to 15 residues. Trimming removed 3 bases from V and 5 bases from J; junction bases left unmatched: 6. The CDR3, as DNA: TGTGCCAGCTCACCTCAAGGACAGGGGGCAAACGAGCAGTACTTC. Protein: CASSPQGQGANEQYF.

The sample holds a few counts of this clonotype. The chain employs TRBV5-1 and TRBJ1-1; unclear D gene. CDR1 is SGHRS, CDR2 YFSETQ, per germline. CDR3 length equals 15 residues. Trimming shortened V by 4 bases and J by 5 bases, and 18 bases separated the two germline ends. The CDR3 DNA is TGCGCCAGCAGCCCTAGGGTCCCGCTGAGGACTGAAGCTTTCTTT. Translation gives CASSPRVPLRTEAFF.